Shown below are 28 T cell receptor beta chains from a single sample sequenced in a study of cytomegalovirus exposure and HLA in healthy donors. Primers included in the PCR were 60 Vbeta and 13 Jbeta primers. TCRdb's table, derived via immunoSEQ multiplex PCR, lists solely in-frame clones and lacks some. The table has fewer than 200,000 clones, 87% seen once; the top ten hold around 1%. The sample consisted of PBMCs. All receptors derive from a boy aged 2 to 9 in good health and CMV-seronegative.

This sequence joins TRBV5-6 and TRBJ1-1; D is unresolved. CDR3 length: 14 amino acids. V lost 5 bases and J lost 7, with 18 bases in between. Looked up from germline, CDR1 is SGHDT and CDR2 is YYEEEE. The DNA for the CDR3 is TGTGCCAGCAGTCTGTACCTAGGCCCCAATGAAGCTTTCTTT. It encodes CASSLYLGPNEAFF.

The V gene is TRBV5-1, the J gene TRBJ2-5, with 7 bases matching TRBD1. The better agreement between TRBJ2-7 and the DNA end casts doubt on the J call. Germline values: CDR1 SGHRS, CDR2 YFSETQ. There are 14 residues in the CDR3. The CDR3 loop reads CASRLTGPAYEQYF. DNA of the CDR3: TGCGCCAGCAGGTTGACAGGGCCCGCCTACGAGCAGTACTTC.

This rearrangement joins TRBV14 to TRBJ2-5, with D perhaps matching TRBD1 (6 bases). Trimming pared 6 bases from V and 5 bases from J, leaving 19 bases between. The CDR3 consists of 15 residues. Germline values: CDR1 SGHDN, CDR2 FVKESK. The CDR3 reads CASSSYDRLLETQYF. The CDR3 DNA reads TGTGCCAGCAGTTCGTATGACAGGCTCTTGGAGACCCAGTACTTC. Full variable domain (outside the CDR3, taken from reference TRBV14 and TRBJ2-5): EAGVTQFPSHSVIEKGQTVTLRCDPISGHDNLYWYRRVMGKEIKFLLHFVKESKQDESGMPNNRFLAERTGGTYSTLKVQPAELEDSGVYFCASSSYDRLLETQYFGPGTRLLVL.

The sample holds a few counts of this clone. The V gene is TRBV5-1, the J gene TRBJ2-6; D ambiguous. The CDR3 covers 14 residues. Germline loops: CDR1 SGHRS, CDR2 YFSETQ. V was trimmed by 4 bases and J by 0 bases, leaving 5 bases between them. In DNA, the CDR3 is TGCGCCAGCAGCCCCTACTCTGGGGCCAACGTCCTGACTTTC. It is translated as CASSPYSGANVLTF.

This clone has only a few counts. This chain joins TRBV5-1 and TRBJ2-5; 15 bases agree with TRBD2. This CDR3 has 16 amino acids. CDR1 and CDR2 from the germline V gene are SGHRS and YFSETQ. V dropped 4 bases and J dropped 3; count of bases not matched to a gene: 4. The CDR3 nucleotides are TGCGCCAGCAGCATTGGACTAGCGGGAGGGGAAGAGACCCAGTACTTC. Protein product: CASSIGLAGGEETQYF. The complete variable domain, with remaining parts taken from reference TRBV5-1 and TRBJ2-5, reads KAGVTQTPRYLIKTRGQQVTLSCSPISGHRSVSWYQQTPGQGLQFLFEYFSETQRNKGNFPGRFSGRQFSNSRSEMNVSTLELGDSALYLCASSIGLAGGEETQYFGPGTRLLVL.

Note on this clone: The junction shows a germline mismatch at one end, possibly a read error. V gene TRBV29-1 combines with J gene TRBJ1-1, with a weak D call TRBD1 (5 bases). Germline CDR1 SQVTM, CDR2 ANQGSEA. CDR3 length: 13 residues. The DNA of the CDR3 is TGCGGCGTTGAGGGGAGGGCGAACACTGAAGCTTTCTTT. Translated, it gives CGVEGRANTEAFF.

V and J are TRBV19 and TRBJ2-7; TRBD2 matches at 8 bases. The junction had 5 bases not matched to a gene; V was cut back by 2 bases and J by 2 bases. Per the germline V gene, CDR1 is LNHDA and CDR2 is SQIVND (reference sequence). This CDR3 is built from 15 residues. As DNA, the CDR3 is TGTGCCAGTAGTATATTCGGGGGGGGCACCTACGAGCAGTACTTC. Translated, it gives CASSIFGGGTYEQYF.

V and J are TRBV7-8 and TRBJ2-3; 9 bases match TRBD1. Germline V CDR1 and CDR2: SGHVS, FQNEAQ. Trimming took 4 bases from V and 1 from J; bases not matched to a gene: 6. This CDR3 is 16 amino acids long. This CDR3 reads CASSSNRDRGTDTQYF. The CDR3 DNA follows: TGTGCCAGCAGCTCGAACCGGGACAGGGGCACAGATACGCAGTATTTT.

The V gene is TRBV6-5, the J gene TRBJ1-2; D gene unclear. The CDR3 spans 13 residues. Germline V gene data show CDR1 as MNHEY and CDR2 as SVGAGI. With 6 bases removed from V and 5 bases from J, the gap between germline ends came to 13 bases. The CDR3 DNA reads TGTGCCAGCAGCCCCGCTGGAGGTTATGGCTACACCTTC. It codes for CASSPAGGYGYTF.

The CDR3 DNA follows: TGTGCCAGTAGTAGTACCGGGACAGGGACCTATGGCTACACCTTC. Its translation: CASSSTGTGTYGYTF. The chain links TRBV19 to TRBJ1-2; the match to TRBD1 covers 9 bases. J lost 4 bases, V lost 4 bases, and 7 bases had no gene match. Germline V gene data show CDR1 as LNHDA and CDR2 as SQIVND (reference sequence). The CDR3 sequence is 15 residues long. The full variable domain, its missing parts supplied by reference TRBV19 and TRBJ1-2, is DGGITQSPKYLFRKEGQNVTLSCEQNLNHDAMYWYRQDPGQGLRLIYYSQIVNDFQKGDIAEGYSVSREKKESFPLTVTSAQKNPTAFYLCASSSTGTGTYGYTFGSGTRLTVV.

This chain joins TRBV9 and TRBJ2-7; D is possibly TRBD1 (6 bases). CDR1 is SGDLS, CDR2 YYNGEE, per germline. The CDR3 is made up of 15 amino acids. The V and J ends lost 4 bases and 5 bases respectively, with 19 bases between them. In DNA form, the CDR3 reads TGTGCCAGCAGCCCATCCTACAGGGATCGGGACGAGCAGTACTTC. Translation: CASSPSYRDRDEQYF. The variable domain in full, completed from reference TRBV9 and TRBJ2-7, reads DSGVTQTPKHLITATGQRVTLRCSPRSGDLSVYWYQQSLDQGLQFLIQYYNGEERAKGNILERFSAQQFPDLHSELNLSSLELGDSALYFCASSPSYRDRDEQYFGPGTRLTVT.

The CDR3 protein is CASSSSGTGGDEQYF. CDR3 in DNA: TGCGCCAGCAGCTCCTCCGGGACAGGGGGCGACGAGCAGTACTTC. The chain is built from TRBV5-1 and TRBJ2-7; 12 bases map to TRBD1. Germline CDR1 SGHRS, CDR2 YFSETQ. The length of the CDR3 is 15 residues. J gave up 5 bases and V 3 bases, and 6 bases lay outside the gene matches.

CDR3 DNA: TGTGCCACCAGCCCCGGTGGGGCAGCCATCTGGGAGCAGTACTTC. It yields the protein CATSPGGAAIWEQYF. The chain uses TRBV15 and TRBJ2-7, with a possible D match to TRBD1 (5 bases). The germline V gene has CDR1 LNHNV and CDR2 YYDKDF (reference sequence). The CDR3 covers 15 residues. V shed 5 bases and J shed 7 bases, with 21 bases lying between them.

Here the CDR3 reads CASSFQEPYGYTF. For the CDR3, the DNA is TGTGCCAGCAGCTTCCAAGAGCCTTATGGCTACACCTTC. The V gene is TRBV5-4, the J gene TRBJ1-2; D gene ambiguous. The CDR3 consists of 13 residues. Germline V gene data show CDR1 as SGHNT and CDR2 as YYREEE (reference sequence). V was clipped by 2 bases and J by 5 bases, with 10 bases between them. The whole variable domain, filled in from reference TRBV5-4 and TRBJ1-2, reads ETGVTQSPTHLIKTRGQQVTLRCSSQSGHNTVSWYQQALGQGPQFIFQYYREEENGRGNFPPRFSGLQFPNYSSELNVNALELDDSALYLCASSFQEPYGYTFGSGTRLTVV.

This chain uses TRBV27 with TRBJ1-5, with TRBD1 as a possible D gene (5 bases). Looked up from germline, CDR1 is MNHEY and CDR2 is SMNVEV (reference sequence). The CDR3 spans 14 residues. The V and J ends lost 6 bases and 2 bases respectively, with 11 bases between them. The CDR3: CASRKGEGNQPQHF. For the CDR3, the DNA is TGTGCCAGCAGAAAAGGGGAGGGCAATCAGCCCCAGCATTTT.

In DNA form, the CDR3 reads TGTGCCAGCAGTGCTAGACTCGGGGCGGGGAGCGGTGGGGCCAACGTCCTGACTTTC. Translating gives CASSARLGAGSGGANVLTF. The chain uses TRBV6-1 and TRBJ2-6; D may be TRBD2 (6 bases). The V gene lost 4 bases and the J gene lost 3 bases, with 22 bases spanning the gap. Germline loops: CDR1 MNHNS, CDR2 SASEGT. The length of the CDR3 is 19 residues.

The chain links TRBV30 to TRBJ1-1; D is possibly TRBD1 (6 bases). CDR1 GTSNPN and CDR2 SVGIG come from the germline V gene (reference sequence). This CDR3 has 16 amino acids. V lost 0 bases to trimming and J lost 1 base, with 15 bases between them. CDR3 in amino acids: CAWSVRLTGENTEAFF. DNA for the CDR3: TGTGCCTGGAGTGTGCGGCTGACAGGAGAGAACACTGAAGCTTTCTTT. Complete variable domain (other parts from reference TRBV30 and TRBJ1-1): SQTIHQWPATLVQPVGSPLSLECTVEGTSNPNLYWYRQAAGRGLQLLFYSVGIGQISSEVPQNLSASRPQDRQFILSSKKLLLSDSGFYLCAWSVRLTGENTEAFFGQGTRLTVV.

J is TRBJ1-2 and V is TRBV11-2; 8 nucleotides agree with TRBD1. The CDR3 covers 15 residues. Germline CDR1 and CDR2: SGHAT and FQNNGV. Trimming cost V 5 bases and J 5 bases; bases outside gene matches: 10. Written as DNA, the CDR3 is TGTGCCAGCAGCCAAGGGGCTGGGACAGGATATGGCTACACCTTC. It translates to CASSQGAGTGYGYTF.

This chain uses TRBV6-5 with TRBJ2-7; 7 bases line up with TRBD1. The ends lost 5 bases at V and 3 bases at J; junction bases unmatched: 4. There are 13 residues in the CDR3. The germline CDR1 and CDR2 sequences are MNHEY and SVGAGI. Here the CDR3 reads CASSVGDSYEQYF. In DNA, the CDR3 is TGTGCCAGCAGTGTCGGGGACAGCTACGAGCAGTACTTC.

In its sample, this clone was seen a few times. The V gene is TRBV30, the J gene TRBJ1-5; no clear D gene. Germline V lookup: CDR1 GTSNPN, CDR2 SVGIG (reference sequence). This CDR3 has 13 residues. Trimming pared 0 bases from V and 4 bases from J, leaving 7 bases between. The CDR3 nucleotides read TGTGCCTGGAGTGTATCCAGAAATCAGCCCCAGCATTTT. Its protein product is CAWSVSRNQPQHF.

CDR3 DNA: TGTGCCAGCAGCGGACTAGCGGGAGGGTCCTACAATGAGCAGTTCTTC. Translation gives CASSGLAGGSYNEQFF. V is TRBV7-6 and J is TRBJ2-1; TRBD2 aligns across 15 bases. V shed 5 bases and J 1 base; nucleotides not matched to a gene: 0. The V gene's germline CDR1 is SGHVS and CDR2 FNYEAQ. The CDR3 has 16 amino acids.

The sample holds one count of this clone. The CDR3 does not close with the conserved phenylalanine or tryptophan, likely indicating a read error. V and J are TRBV7-9 and TRBJ1-3; D gene unclear. CDR3 length equals 15 residues. The V and J ends lost 1 base and 0 bases respectively, with 7 bases between them. The germline gives CDR1 SEHNR, CDR2 FQNEAQ (reference sequence). CDR3 in DNA: TGTGCCAGCAGCTTAGTGGGGAGCTCTGGAAACACCATATATCTT. It yields the protein CASSLVGSSGNTIYL.

Only one count was recorded for this clone. This sequence joins TRBV27 and TRBJ2-3, with TRBD2 matching over 7 bases. This CDR3 comprises 16 residues. CDR1 is MNHEY, CDR2 SMNVEV, per germline (reference sequence). V gave up 2 bases and J gave up 7 bases; unmatched junction bases: 12. CDR3 sequence: CASSLLGGSMENTQYF. The CDR3 DNA sequence: TGTGCCAGCAGTTTACTGGGCGGGAGTATGGAGAATACGCAGTATTTT.

V is TRBV5-1 and J is TRBJ2-7; tentative D call: TRBD1 (6 bases). Trimming pared 2 bases from V and 5 bases from J, leaving 11 bases between. In germline, CDR1 is SGHRS, CDR2 YFSETQ. The CDR3 has 13 amino acids. The CDR3 spells CASSLQGRNEQYF. CDR3 sequence (DNA): TGCGCCAGCAGCTTACAGGGTCGGAACGAGCAGTACTTC.

The chain carries TRBV5-6 and TRBJ2-7; TRBD1 aligns across 8 bases. Germline V gene data show CDR1 as SGHDT and CDR2 as YYEEEE. The CDR3 has 15 residues. The junction had 8 bases not matched to a gene; V was cut back by 4 bases and J by 2 bases. CDR3 DNA sequence: TGTGCCAGCAGCCTAAAACAGGGGGGACCCTACGAGCAGTACTTC. Translating it yields CASSLKQGGPYEQYF.

This rearrangement joins TRBV10-2 to TRBJ2-7; 7 bases match TRBD1. Germline assignment: CDR1 WSHSY and CDR2 SAAADI. The junction had 7 bases not matched to a gene; V was cut back by 6 bases and J by 5 bases. The CDR3 is 13 residues long. The CDR3 region has the DNA TGCGCCAGCAGGGGACAGCTCCTTCACGAGCAGTACTTC. Amino acids: CASRGQLLHEQYF.

The chain is built from TRBV7-9 and TRBJ1-4, with 7 bases aligning to TRBD1. The trim removed 1 base at V and 8 bases at J, leaving 10 bases unmatched. The CDR3 extends over 16 amino acids. Germline V gene lookup returns CDR1 SEHNR and CDR2 FQNEAQ (reference sequence). CDR3 DNA: TGTGCCAGCAGCTTAGGGGACAGTGACCGGAGAGAAAAACTGTTTTTT. Translated: CASSLGDSDRREKLFF. Together with reference TRBV7-9 and TRBJ1-4, the CDR3 gives the full variable domain: DTGVSQNPRHKITKRGQNVTFRCDPISEHNRLYWYRQTLGQGPEFLTYFQNEAQLEKSRLLSDRFSAERPKGSFSTLEIQRTEQGDSAMYLCASSLGDSDRREKLFFGSGTQLSVL.

The chain recombines TRBV15 with TRBJ1-6; 11 bases line up with TRBD1. The CDR3 totals 15 residues. Germline V gives CDR1 LNHNV, CDR2 YYDKDF (reference sequence). V shed 1 base, J shed 11 bases, and the junction held 4 bases outside the gene matches. The CDR3, as DNA: TGTGCCACCAGCAGAGGAGGGGACAGGGGGGCACCCCTCCACTTT. It translates to CATSRGGDRGAPLHF.